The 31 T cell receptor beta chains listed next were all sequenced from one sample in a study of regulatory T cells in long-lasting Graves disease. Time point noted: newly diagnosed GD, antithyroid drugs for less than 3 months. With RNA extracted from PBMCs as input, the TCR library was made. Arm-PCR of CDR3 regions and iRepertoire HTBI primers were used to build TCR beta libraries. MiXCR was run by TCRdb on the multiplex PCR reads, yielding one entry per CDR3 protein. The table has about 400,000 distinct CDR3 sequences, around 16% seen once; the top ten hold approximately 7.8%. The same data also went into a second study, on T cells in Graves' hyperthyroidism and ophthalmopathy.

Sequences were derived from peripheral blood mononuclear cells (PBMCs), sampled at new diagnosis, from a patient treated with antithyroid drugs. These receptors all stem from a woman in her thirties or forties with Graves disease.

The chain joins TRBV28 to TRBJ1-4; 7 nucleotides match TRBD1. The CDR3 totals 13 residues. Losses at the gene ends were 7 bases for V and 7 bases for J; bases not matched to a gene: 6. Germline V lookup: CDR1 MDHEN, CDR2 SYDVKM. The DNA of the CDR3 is TGTGCCAGCAAGGAGGGGGCGCGTGAAAAACTGTTTTTT. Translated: CASKEGAREKLFF.

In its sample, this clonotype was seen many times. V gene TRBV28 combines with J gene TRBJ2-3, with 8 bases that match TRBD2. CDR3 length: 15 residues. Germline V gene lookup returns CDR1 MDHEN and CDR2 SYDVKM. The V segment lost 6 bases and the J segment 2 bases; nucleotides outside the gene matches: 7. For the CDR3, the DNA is TGTGCCAGCAGCCCGATAGCGGGGTACACAGATACGCAGTATTTT. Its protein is CASSPIAGYTDTQYF.

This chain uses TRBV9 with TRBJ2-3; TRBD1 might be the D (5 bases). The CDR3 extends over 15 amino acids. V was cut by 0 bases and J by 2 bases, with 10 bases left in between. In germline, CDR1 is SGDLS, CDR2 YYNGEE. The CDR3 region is CASSVGMGLTDTQYF. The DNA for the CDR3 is TGTGCCAGCAGCGTAGGCATGGGGCTCACAGATACGCAGTATTTT.

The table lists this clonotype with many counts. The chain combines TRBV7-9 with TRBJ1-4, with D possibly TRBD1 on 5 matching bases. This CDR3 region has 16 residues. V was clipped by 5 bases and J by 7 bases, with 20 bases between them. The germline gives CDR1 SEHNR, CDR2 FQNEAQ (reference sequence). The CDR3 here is CASSLVRWGASEKLFF. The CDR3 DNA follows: TGTGCCAGCAGCCTGGTGCGATGGGGCGCAAGTGAAAAACTGTTTTTT. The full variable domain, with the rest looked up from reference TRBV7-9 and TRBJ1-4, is DTGVSQNPRHKITKRGQNVTFRCDPISEHNRLYWYRQTLGQGPEFLTYFQNEAQLEKSRLLSDRFSAERPKGSFSTLEIQRTEQGDSAMYLCASSLVRWGASEKLFFGSGTQLSVL.

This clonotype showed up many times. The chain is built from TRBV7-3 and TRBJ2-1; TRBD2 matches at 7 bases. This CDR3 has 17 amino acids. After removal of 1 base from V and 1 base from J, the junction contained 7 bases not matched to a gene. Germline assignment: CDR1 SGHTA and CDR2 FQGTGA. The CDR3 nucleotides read TGTGCCAGCAGCTTAATTGGTGGCGGGAGTTCCTACAATGAGCAGTTCTTC. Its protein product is CASSLIGGGSSYNEQFF. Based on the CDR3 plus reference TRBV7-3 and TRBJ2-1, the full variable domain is GAGVSQTPSNKVTEKGKYVELRCDPISGHTALYWYRQSLGQGPEFLIYFQGTGAADDSGLPNDRFFAVRPEGSVSTLKIQRTERGDSAVYLCASSLIGGGSSYNEQFFGPGTRLTVL.

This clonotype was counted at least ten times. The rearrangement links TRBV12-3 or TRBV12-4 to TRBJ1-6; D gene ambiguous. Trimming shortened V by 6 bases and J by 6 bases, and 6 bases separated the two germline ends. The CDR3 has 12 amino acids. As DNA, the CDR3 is TGTGCCAGCAGAGAACCTAATTCACCCCTCCACTTT. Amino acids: CASREPNSPLHF.

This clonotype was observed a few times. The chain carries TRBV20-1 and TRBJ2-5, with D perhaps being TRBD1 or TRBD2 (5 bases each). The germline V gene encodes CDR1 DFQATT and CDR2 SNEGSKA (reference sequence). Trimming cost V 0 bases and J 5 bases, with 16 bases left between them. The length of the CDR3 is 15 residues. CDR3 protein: CSAREFRRDGETQYF. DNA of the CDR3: TGCAGTGCTAGAGAATTTCGCAGGGACGGGGAGACCCAGTACTTC.

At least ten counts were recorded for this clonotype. The CDR3 reads CASSTTSAQYF. CDR3 sequence (DNA): TGTGCCAGCAGCACCACTAGCGCCCAGTACTTC. The chain joins TRBV5-6 to TRBJ2-5; 7 positions agree with TRBD2. V trimming: 4 bases; J trimming: 9 bases; junction bases outside the gene matches: 3. The CDR3 has 11 amino acids. CDR1 and CDR2 (germline): SGHDT, YYEEEE.

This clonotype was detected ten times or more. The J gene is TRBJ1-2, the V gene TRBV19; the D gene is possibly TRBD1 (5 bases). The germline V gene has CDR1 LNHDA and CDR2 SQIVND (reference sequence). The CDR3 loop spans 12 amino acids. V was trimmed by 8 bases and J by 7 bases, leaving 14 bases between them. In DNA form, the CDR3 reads TGTGCCAGTTATACAGGTATTCGTGGCTACACCTTC. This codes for CASYTGIRGYTF.

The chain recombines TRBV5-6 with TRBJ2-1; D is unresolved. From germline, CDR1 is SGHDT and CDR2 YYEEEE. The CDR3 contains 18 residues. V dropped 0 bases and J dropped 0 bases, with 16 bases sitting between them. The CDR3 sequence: CASSLGLLAEPSYNEQFF. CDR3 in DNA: TGTGCCAGCAGCTTGGGGTTGCTCGCGGAGCCCTCCTACAATGAGCAGTTCTTC.

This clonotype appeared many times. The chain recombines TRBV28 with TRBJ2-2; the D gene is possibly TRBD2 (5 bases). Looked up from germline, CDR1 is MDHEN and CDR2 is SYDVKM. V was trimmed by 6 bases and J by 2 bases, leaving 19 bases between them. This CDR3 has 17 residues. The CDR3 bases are TGTGCCAGCAGCCTACCCCCCGGACTCAGAAACACCGGGGAGCTGTTTTTT. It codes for CASSLPPGLRNTGELFF.

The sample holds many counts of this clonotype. The CDR3 nucleotides are TGTGCCAGCACAGAGAGGGCCAACTATATCACCGGGGAGCTGTTTTTT. Amino acids: CASTERANYITGELFF. This chain links TRBV6-1 with TRBJ2-2; TRBD2 might be the D (5 bases). The length of the CDR3 is 16 residues. V was pared by 7 bases and J by 4 bases, with 19 bases between. Germline assignment: CDR1 MNHNS and CDR2 SASEGT.

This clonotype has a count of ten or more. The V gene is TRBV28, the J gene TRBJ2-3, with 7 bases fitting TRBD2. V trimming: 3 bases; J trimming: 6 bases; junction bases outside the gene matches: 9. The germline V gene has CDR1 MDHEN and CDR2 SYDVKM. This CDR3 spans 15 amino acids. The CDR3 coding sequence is TGTGCCAGCAGTTTCGGCGGGAGTCGTGGGGATACGCAGTATTTT. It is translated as CASSFGGSRGDTQYF. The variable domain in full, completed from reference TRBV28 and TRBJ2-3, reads DVKVTQSSRYLVKRTGEKVFLECVQDMDHENMFWYRQDPGLGLRLIYFSYDVKMKEKGDIPEGYSVSREKKERFSLILESASTNQTSMYLCASSFGGSRGDTQYFGPGTRLTVL.

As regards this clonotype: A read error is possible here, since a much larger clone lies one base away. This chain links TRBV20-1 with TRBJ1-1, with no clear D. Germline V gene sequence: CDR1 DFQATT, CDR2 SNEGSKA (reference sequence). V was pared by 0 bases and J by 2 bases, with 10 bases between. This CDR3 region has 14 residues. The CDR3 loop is CSARDLVGNTEAFF. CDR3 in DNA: TGCAGTGCTAGAGATTTGGTAGGCAACACTGAAGCTTTCTTT.

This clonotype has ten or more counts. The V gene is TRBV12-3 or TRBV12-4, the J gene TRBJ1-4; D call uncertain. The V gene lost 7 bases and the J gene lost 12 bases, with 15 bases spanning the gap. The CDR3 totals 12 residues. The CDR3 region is CASTLSVGELFF. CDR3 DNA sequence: TGTGCCAGCACCCTAAGTGTGGGAGAACTGTTTTTT.

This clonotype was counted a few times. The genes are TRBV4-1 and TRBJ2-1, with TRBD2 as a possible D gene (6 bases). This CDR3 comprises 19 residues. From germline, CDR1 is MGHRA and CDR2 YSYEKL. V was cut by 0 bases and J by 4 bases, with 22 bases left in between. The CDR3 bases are TGCGCCAGCAGCCAAGATTCCGGTCCAGCGGAGGGGTTTTACAATGAGCAGTTCTTC. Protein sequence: CASSQDSGPAEGFYNEQFF.

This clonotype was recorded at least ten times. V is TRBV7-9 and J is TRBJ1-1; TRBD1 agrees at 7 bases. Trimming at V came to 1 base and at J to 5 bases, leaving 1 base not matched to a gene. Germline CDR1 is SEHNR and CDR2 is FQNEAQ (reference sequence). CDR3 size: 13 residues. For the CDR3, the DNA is TGTGCCAGCAGCTTAGAGACAGGGACTGAAGCTTTCTTT. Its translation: CASSLETGTEAFF.

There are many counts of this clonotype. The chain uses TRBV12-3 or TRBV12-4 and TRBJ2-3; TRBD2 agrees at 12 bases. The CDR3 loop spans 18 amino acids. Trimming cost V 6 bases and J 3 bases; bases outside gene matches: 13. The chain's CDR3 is CASSPAPSGRAETDTQYF. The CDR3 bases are TGTGCCAGCAGCCCTGCCCCTAGCGGGAGGGCCGAGACAGATACGCAGTATTTT.

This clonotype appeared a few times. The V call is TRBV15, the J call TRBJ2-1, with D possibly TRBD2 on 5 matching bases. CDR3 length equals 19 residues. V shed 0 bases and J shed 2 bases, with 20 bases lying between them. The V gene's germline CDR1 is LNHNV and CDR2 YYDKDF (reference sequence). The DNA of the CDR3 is TGTGCCACCAGCAGAGAAGGTCGGAGGACCAAACACCCCTACAATGAGCAGTTCTTC. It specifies CATSREGRRTKHPYNEQFF.

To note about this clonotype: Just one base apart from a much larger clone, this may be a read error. The CDR3 nucleotides read TGTGCCAGCAGCTCAACAGGGGACTATGGCTGCACCTTC. Protein sequence: CASSSTGDYGCTF. The gene calls are TRBV11-3 and TRBJ1-2; 7 bases match TRBD1. In germline, CDR1 is SGHNT, CDR2 YENEEA. The CDR3 is made up of 13 amino acids.

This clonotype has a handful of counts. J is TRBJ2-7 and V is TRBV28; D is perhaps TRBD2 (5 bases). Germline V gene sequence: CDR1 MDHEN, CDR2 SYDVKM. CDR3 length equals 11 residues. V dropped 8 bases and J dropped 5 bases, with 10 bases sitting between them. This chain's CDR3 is CASGKRNEQYF. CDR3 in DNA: TGTGCCAGCGGTAAGCGGAACGAGCAGTACTTC.

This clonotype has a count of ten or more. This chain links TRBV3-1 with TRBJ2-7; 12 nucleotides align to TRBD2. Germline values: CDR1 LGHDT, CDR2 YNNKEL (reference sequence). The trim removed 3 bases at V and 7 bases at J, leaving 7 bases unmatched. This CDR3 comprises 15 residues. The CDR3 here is CASSHLAGGPGEQYF. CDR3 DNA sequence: TGTGCCAGCAGCCACCTAGCGGGAGGGCCGGGGGAGCAGTACTTC.

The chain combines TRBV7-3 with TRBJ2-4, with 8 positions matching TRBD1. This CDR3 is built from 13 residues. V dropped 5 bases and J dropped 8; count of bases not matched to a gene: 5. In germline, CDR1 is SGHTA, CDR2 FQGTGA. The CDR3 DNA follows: TGTGCCAGCAGCCCGGACAGGGAGGACATTCAGTACTTC. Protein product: CASSPDREDIQYF.

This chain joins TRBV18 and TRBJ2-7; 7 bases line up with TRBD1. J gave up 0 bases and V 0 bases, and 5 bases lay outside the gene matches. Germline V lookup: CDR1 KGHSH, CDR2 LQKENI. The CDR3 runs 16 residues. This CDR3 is CASSPPGTASSYEQYF. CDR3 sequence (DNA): TGTGCCAGCTCACCACCAGGGACAGCGAGCTCCTACGAGCAGTACTTC.

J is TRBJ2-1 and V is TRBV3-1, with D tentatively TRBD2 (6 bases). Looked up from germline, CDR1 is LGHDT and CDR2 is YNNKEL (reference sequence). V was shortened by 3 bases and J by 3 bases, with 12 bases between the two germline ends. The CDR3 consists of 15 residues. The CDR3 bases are TGTGCCAGCAGCCATCAGGCTAGCGTCTACAATGAGCAGTTCTTC. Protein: CASSHQASVYNEQFF.

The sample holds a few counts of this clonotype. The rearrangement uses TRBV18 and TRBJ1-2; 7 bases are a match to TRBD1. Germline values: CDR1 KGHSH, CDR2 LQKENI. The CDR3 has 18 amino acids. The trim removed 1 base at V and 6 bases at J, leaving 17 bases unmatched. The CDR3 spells CASSPRLAGAGGLDGYTF. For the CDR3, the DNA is TGTGCCAGCTCACCACGACTTGCGGGGGCAGGGGGTTTAGATGGCTACACCTTC.

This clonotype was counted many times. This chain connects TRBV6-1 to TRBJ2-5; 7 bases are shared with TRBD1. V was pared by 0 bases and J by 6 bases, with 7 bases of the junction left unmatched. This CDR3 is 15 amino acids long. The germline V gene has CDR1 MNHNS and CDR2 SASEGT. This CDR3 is CASSEAGGQSKTQYF. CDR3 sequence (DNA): TGTGCCAGCAGTGAAGCAGGGGGACAGTCAAAGACCCAGTACTTC.

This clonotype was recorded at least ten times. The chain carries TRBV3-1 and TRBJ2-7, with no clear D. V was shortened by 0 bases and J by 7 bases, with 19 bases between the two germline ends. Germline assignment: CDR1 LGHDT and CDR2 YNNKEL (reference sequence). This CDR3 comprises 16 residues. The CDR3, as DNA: TGTGCCAGCAGCCAAGATGGAATCGGGTGGGGTTTTGAGCAGTACTTC. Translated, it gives CASSQDGIGWGFEQYF.

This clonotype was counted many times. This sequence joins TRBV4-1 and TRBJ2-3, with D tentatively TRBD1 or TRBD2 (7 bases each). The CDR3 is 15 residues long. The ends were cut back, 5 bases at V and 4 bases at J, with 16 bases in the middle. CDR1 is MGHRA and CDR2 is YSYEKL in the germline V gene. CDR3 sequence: CASSIRQGGADTQYF. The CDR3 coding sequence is TGCGCCAGCAGCATACGACAGGGAGGGGCAGATACGCAGTATTTT.

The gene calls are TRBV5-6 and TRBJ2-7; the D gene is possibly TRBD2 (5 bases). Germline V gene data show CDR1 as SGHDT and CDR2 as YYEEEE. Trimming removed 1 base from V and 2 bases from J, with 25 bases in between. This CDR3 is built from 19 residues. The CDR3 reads CASSLSGNPRMWDAYEQYF. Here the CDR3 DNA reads TGTGCCAGCAGCTTGTCGGGGAACCCCAGAATGTGGGATGCCTACGAGCAGTACTTC. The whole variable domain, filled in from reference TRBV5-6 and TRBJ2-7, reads DAGVTQSPTHLIKTRGQQVTLRCSPKSGHDTVSWYQQALGQGPQFIFQYYEEEERQRGNFPDRFSGHQFPNYSSELNVNALLLGDSALYLCASSLSGNPRMWDAYEQYFGPGTRLTVT.

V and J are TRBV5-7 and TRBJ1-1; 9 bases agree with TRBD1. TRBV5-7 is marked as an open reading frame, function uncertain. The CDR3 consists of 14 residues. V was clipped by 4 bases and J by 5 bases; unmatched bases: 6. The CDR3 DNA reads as TGTGCCAGCAGCGAGGGACAGGGATCTACTGAAGCTTTCTTT. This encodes CASSEGQGSTEAFF.